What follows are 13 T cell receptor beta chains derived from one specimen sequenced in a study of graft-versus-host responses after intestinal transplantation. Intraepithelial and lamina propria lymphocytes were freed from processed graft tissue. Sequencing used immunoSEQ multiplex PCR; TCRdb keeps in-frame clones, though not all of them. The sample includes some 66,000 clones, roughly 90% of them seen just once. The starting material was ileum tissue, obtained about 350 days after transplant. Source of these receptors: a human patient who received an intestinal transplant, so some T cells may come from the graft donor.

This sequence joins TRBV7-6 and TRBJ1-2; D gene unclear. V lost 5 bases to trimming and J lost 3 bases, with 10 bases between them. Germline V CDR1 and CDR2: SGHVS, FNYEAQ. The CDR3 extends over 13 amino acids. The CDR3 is CASSPDGYYGYTF. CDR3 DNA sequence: TGTGCCAGCAGCCCGGACGGGTACTATGGCTACACCTTC.

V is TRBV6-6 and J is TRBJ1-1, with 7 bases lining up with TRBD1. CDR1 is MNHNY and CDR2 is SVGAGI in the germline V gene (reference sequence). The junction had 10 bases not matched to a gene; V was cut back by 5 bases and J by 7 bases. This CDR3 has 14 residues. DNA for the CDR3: TGTGCCAGCAGTCGCCGGGACAGTGGATATGAAGCTTTCTTT. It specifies CASSRRDSGYEAFF.

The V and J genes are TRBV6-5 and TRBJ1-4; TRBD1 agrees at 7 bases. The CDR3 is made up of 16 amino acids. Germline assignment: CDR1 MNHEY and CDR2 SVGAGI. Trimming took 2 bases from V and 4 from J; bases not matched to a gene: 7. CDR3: CASSYGQERGNEKLFF. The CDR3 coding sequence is TGTGCCAGCAGTTACGGACAGGAGAGGGGTAATGAAAAACTGTTTTTT.

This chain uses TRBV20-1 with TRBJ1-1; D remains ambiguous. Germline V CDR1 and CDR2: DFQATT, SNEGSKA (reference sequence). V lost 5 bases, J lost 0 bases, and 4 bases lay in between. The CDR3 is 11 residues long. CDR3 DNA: TGCAGTGCTTCACTGAACACTGAAGCTTTCTTT. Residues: CSASLNTEAFF.

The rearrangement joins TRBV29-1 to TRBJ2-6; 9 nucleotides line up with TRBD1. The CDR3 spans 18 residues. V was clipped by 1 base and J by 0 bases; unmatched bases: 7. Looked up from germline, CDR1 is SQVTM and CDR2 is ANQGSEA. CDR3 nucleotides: TGCAGCGTTGAAGGCGGGACAGGGCCCCCCTCTGGGGCCAACGTCCTGACTTTC. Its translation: CSVEGGTGPPSGANVLTF.

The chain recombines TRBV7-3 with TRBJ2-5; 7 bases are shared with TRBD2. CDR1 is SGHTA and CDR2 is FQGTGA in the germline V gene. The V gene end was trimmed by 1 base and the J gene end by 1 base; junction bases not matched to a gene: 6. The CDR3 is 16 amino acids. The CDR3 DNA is TGTGCCAGCAGCTTAAGGGGGGGGACCCTCCAAGAGACCCAGTACTTC. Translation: CASSLRGGTLQETQYF.

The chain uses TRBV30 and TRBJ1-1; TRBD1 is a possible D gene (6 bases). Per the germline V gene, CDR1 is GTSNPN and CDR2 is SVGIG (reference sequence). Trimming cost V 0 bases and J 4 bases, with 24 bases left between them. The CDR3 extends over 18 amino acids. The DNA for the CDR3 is TGTGCCTGGAGTGTAAGGGTGTTAGGGGGGGGCGCGGGCACTGAAGCTTTCTTT. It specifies CAWSVRVLGGGAGTEAFF. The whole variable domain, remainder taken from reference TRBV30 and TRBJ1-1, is SQTIHQWPATLVQPVGSPLSLECTVEGTSNPNLYWYRQAAGRGLQLLFYSVGIGQISSEVPQNLSASRPQDRQFILSSKKLLLSDSGFYLCAWSVRVLGGGAGTEAFFGQGTRLTVV.

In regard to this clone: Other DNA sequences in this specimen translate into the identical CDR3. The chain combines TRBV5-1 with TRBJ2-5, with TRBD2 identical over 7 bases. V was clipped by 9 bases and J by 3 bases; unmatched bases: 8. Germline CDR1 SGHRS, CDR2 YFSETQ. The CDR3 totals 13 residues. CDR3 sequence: CATARREKETQYF. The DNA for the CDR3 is TGCGCCACCGCTCGGCGGGAGAAAGAGACCCAGTACTTC.

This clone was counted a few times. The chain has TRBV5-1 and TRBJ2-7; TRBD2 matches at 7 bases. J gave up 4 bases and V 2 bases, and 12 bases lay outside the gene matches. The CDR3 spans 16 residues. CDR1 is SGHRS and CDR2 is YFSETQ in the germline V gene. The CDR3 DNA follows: TGCGCCAGCAGCTTCCTGGCGGGAGTTTTGATGTACGAGCAGTACTTC. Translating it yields CASSFLAGVLMYEQYF. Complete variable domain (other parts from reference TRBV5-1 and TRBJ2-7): KAGVTQTPRYLIKTRGQQVTLSCSPISGHRSVSWYQQTPGQGLQFLFEYFSETQRNKGNFPGRFSGRQFSNSRSEMNVSTLELGDSALYLCASSFLAGVLMYEQYFGPGTRLTVT.

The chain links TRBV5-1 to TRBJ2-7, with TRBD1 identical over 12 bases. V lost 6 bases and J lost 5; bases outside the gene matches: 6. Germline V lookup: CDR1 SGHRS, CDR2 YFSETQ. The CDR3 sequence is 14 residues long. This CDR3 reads CASTPGQGANEQYF. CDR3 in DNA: TGCGCCAGCACCCCGGGACAGGGGGCCAACGAGCAGTACTTC.

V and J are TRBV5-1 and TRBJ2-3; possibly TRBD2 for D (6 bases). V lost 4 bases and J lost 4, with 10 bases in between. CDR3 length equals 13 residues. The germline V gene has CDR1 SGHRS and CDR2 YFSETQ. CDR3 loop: CASSAGTPDTQYF. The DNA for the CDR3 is TGCGCCAGCAGCGCGGGGACTCCAGATACGCAGTATTTT.

The CDR3 reads CASSPWRGAMNTEAFF. In DNA form, the CDR3 reads TGTGCCAGCAGCCCTTGGAGGGGGGCGATGAACACTGAAGCTTTCTTT. The chain recombines TRBV11-3 with TRBJ1-1, with D perhaps matching TRBD1 (6 bases). This CDR3 region has 16 residues. CDR1 SGHNT and CDR2 YENEEA come from the germline V gene. Trimming cost V 5 bases and J 0 bases, with 16 bases left between them.

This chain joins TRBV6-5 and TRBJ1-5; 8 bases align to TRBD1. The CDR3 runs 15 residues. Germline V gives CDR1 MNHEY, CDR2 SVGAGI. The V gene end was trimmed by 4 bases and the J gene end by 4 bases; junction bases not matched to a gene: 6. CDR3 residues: CASSWTQGANQPQHF. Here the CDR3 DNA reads TGTGCCAGCAGTTGGACCCAGGGGGCTAATCAGCCCCAGCATTTT.